The 7 T cell receptor beta chains given below trace back to one sample, sequenced in a study of blood T cell repertoires in COVID-19. Using immunoSEQ multiplex PCR, the repertoire was profiled, and TCRdb retains in-frame clones only, with some absent. The table lists 87,000 or so clones, roughly 76% of them singletons, with roughly 15% in the top ten. The sample taken for sequencing was peripheral blood. These receptors were taken from a woman of 80 years or more with active or convalescent COVID-19.

Here the CDR3 reads CASSLVSGVVKNIQYF. The CDR3 DNA follows: TGTGCCAGCAGCTTAGTTTCCGGGGTTGTCAAAAACATTCAGTACTTC. The rearrangement uses TRBV11-3 and TRBJ2-4; tentative D call: TRBD2 (5 bases). The CDR3 loop spans 16 amino acids. V dropped 1 base and J dropped 3 bases, with 13 bases sitting between them. The germline V gene encodes CDR1 SGHNT and CDR2 YENEEA.

The V gene is TRBV7-2, the J gene TRBJ1-4, with 8 bases identical to TRBD1. V lost 0 bases, J lost 5 bases, and 5 bases stayed unmatched. Germline CDR1 SGHTA, CDR2 FQGNSA. The CDR3 length is 16 residues. CDR3 in amino acids: CASSLAPGTGNEKLFF. The CDR3 DNA follows: TGTGCCAGCAGCTTAGCTCCCGGGACAGGCAATGAAAAACTGTTTTTT.

The chain links TRBV7-8 to TRBJ2-7; D may be TRBD2 (5 bases). Trimming shortened V by 1 base and J by 3 bases, and 16 bases separated the two germline ends. Germline V gene lookup returns CDR1 SGHVS and CDR2 FQNEAQ. This CDR3 is built from 16 residues. The DNA for the CDR3 is TGTGCCAGCAGCTTAGACCAGTTCGACTATCGCTACGAGCAGTACTTC. It codes for CASSLDQFDYRYEQYF.

A remark on this clone: In the same sample, other DNA sequences code for this CDR3. The chain couples TRBV18 to TRBJ2-5; TRBD1 matches 7 bases. CDR3 length: 14 amino acids. Germline V gene sequence: CDR1 KGHSH, CDR2 LQKENI. J was trimmed by 3 bases and V by 0 bases; bases with no gene match: 1. This CDR3 is CASSPPGTEETQYF. For the CDR3, the DNA is TGTGCCAGCTCACCACCGGGGACAGAAGAGACCCAGTACTTC.

V gene TRBV5-1 combines with J gene TRBJ1-3; the match to TRBD1 covers 10 bases. Germline values: CDR1 SGHRS, CDR2 YFSETQ. The CDR3 contains 16 residues. V dropped 4 bases and J dropped 0; count of bases not matched to a gene: 4. The CDR3 nucleotides read TGCGCCAGCAGCACGACAGGGGGCATCTCTGGAAACACCATATATTTT. It yields the protein CASSTTGGISGNTIYF. The entire variable domain, with the rest obtained from reference TRBV5-1 and TRBJ1-3, is as follows: KAGVTQTPRYLIKTRGQQVTLSCSPISGHRSVSWYQQTPGQGLQFLFEYFSETQRNKGNFPGRFSGRQFSNSRSEMNVSTLELGDSALYLCASSTTGGISGNTIYFGEGSWLTVV.

V is TRBV19 and J is TRBJ1-5, with 9 positions matching TRBD1. The junction had 1 base not matched to a gene; V was cut back by 3 bases and J by 4 bases. The V gene's germline CDR1 is LNHDA and CDR2 SQIVND (reference sequence). CDR3 size: 14 residues. The DNA of the CDR3 is TGTGCCAGTAGTATGGACAGGGGAAATCAGCCCCAGCATTTT. Its translation is CASSMDRGNQPQHF.

V is TRBV5-6 and J is TRBJ2-2; a weak D match, TRBD2 (6 bases). The CDR3 spans 15 residues. V dropped 1 base and J dropped 7 bases, with 14 bases sitting between them. CDR1 SGHDT and CDR2 YYEEEE come from the germline V gene. This CDR3 is CASSLTGEESGELFF. The DNA of the CDR3 is TGTGCCAGCAGCTTGACGGGGGAGGAAAGCGGGGAGCTGTTTTTT. Complete variable domain (other parts from reference TRBV5-6 and TRBJ2-2): DAGVTQSPTHLIKTRGQQVTLRCSPKSGHDTVSWYQQALGQGPQFIFQYYEEEERQRGNFPDRFSGHQFPNYSSELNVNALLLGDSALYLCASSLTGEESGELFFGEGSRLTVL.